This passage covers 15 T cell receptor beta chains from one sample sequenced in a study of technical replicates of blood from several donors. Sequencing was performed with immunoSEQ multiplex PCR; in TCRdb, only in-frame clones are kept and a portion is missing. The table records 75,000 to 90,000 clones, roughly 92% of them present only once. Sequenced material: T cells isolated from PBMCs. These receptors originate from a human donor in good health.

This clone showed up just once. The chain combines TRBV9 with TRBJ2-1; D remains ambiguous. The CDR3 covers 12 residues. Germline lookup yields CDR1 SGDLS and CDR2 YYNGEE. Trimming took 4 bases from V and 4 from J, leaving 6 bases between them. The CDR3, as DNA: TGTGCCAGCAGCCCGGGTTACAATGAGCAGTTCTTC. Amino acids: CASSPGYNEQFF. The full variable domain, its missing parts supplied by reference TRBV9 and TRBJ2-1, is DSGVTQTPKHLITATGQRVTLRCSPRSGDLSVYWYQQSLDQGLQFLIQYYNGEERAKGNILERFSAQQFPDLHSELNLSSLELGDSALYFCASSPGYNEQFFGPGTRLTVL.

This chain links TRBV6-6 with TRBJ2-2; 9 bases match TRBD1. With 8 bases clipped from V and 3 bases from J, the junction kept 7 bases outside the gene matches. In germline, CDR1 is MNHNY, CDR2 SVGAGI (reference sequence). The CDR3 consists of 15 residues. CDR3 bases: TGTGCCAGCGGAGAGAGGACAGGGGACACCGGGGAGCTGTTTTTT. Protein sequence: CASGERTGDTGELFF.

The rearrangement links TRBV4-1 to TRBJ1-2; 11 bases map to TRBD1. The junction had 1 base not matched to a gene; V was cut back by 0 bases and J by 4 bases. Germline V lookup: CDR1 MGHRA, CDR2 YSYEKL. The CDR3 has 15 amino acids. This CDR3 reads CASSQEGTGGYGYTF. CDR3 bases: TGCGCCAGCAGCCAAGAGGGGACAGGGGGCTATGGCTACACCTTC.

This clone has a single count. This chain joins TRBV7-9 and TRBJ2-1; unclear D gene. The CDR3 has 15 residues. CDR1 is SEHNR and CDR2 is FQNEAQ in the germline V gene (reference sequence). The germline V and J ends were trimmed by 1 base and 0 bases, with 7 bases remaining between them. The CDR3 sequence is CASSLGLSSYNEQFF. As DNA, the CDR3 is TGTGCCAGCAGCTTAGGACTTAGCTCCTACAATGAGCAGTTCTTC.

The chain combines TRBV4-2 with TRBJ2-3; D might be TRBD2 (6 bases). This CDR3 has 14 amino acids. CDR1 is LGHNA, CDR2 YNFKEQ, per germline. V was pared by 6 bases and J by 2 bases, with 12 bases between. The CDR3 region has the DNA TGTGCCAGCAGTCGGGACTCGGCCACAGATACGCAGTATTTT. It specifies CASSRDSATDTQYF.

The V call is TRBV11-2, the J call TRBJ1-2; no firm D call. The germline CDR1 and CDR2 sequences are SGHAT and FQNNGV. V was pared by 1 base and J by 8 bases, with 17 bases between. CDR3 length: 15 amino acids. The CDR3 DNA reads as TGTGCCAGCAGCTTAGTCTTCGGGTCGACTTACGGCTACACCTTC. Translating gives CASSLVFGSTYGYTF.

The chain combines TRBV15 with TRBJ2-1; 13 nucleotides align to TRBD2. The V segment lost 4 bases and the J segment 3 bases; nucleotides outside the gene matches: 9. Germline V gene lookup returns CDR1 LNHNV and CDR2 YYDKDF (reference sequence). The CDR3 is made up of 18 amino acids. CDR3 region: CATSKGLAGRRGYNEQFF. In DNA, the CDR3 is TGTGCCACCAGCAAGGGACTAGCGGGGAGGAGAGGCTACAATGAGCAGTTCTTC.

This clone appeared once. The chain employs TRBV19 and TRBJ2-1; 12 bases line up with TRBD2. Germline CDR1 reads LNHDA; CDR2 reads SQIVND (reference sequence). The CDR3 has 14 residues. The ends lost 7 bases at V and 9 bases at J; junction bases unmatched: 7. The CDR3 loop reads CASTSTSGRSEQFF. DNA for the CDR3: TGTGCCAGTACCTCGACTAGCGGGAGATCTGAGCAGTTCTTC.

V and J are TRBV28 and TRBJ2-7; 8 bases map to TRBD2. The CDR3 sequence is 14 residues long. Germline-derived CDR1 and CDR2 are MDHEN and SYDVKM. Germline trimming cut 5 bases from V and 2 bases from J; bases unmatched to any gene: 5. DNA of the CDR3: TGTGCCAGCAGTGCAGTAGCGGGGACCTACGAGCAGTACTTC. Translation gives CASSAVAGTYEQYF.

CDR3 protein: CASSDPTGEWTGELFF. The CDR3 DNA reads as TGTGCCAGCAGCGACCCGACAGGGGAGTGGACCGGGGAGCTGTTTTTT. The chain links TRBV11-3 to TRBJ2-2, with TRBD1 matching 8 bases. The V segment lost 5 bases and the J segment 5 bases; nucleotides outside the gene matches: 10. The CDR3 length is 16 residues. Germline V gives CDR1 SGHNT, CDR2 YENEEA.

For the CDR3, the DNA is TGTGCTAGTGGTTTAACAGGGGGCGCGGGCTACACCTTC. Translating it yields CASGLTGGAGYTF. The chain is built from TRBV12-5 and TRBJ1-2; TRBD1 matches 9 bases. The CDR3 contains 13 residues. Germline CDR1 reads LGHNT; CDR2 reads FRNRAP. With V trimmed by 3 bases and J by 8 bases, 4 bases remained unmatched. Full variable domain (remainder filled in from reference TRBV12-5 and TRBJ1-2): DARVTQTPRHKVTEMGQEVTMRCQPILGHNTVFWYRQTMMQGLELLAYFRNRAPLDDSGMPKDRFSAEMPDATLATLKIQPSEPRDSAVYFCASGLTGGAGYTFGSGTRLTVV.

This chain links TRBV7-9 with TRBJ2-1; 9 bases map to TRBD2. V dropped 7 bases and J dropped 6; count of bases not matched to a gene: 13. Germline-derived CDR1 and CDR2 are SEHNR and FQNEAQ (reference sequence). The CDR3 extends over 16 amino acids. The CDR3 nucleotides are TGTGCCAGCACCCCCTTGCGGGGGGGCCTCAGCAATGAGCAGTTCTTC. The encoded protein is CASTPLRGGLSNEQFF.

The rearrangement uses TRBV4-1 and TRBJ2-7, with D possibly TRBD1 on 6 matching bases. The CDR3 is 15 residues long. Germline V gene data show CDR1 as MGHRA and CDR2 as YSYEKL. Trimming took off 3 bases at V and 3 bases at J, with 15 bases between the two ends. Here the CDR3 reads CASSHGLGQYYEQYF. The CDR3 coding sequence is TGCGCCAGCAGCCATGGGTTAGGACAGTACTACGAGCAGTACTTC.

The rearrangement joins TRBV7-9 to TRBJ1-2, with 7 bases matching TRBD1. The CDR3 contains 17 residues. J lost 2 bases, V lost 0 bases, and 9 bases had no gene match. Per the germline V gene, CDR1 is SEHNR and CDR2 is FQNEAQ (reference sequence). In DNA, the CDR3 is TGTGCCAGCAGCTTAGCCAACCCGCCGACAGGGAACTATGGCTACACCTTC. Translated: CASSLANPPTGNYGYTF. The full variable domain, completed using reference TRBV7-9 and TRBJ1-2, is DTGVSQNPRHKITKRGQNVTFRCDPISEHNRLYWYRQTLGQGPEFLTYFQNEAQLEKSRLLSDRFSAERPKGSFSTLEIQRTEQGDSAMYLCASSLANPPTGNYGYTFGSGTRLTVV.

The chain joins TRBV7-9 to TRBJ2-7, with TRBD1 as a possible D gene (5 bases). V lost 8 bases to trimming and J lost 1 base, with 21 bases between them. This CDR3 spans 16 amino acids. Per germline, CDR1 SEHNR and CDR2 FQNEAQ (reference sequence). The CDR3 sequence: CASGAGLGVVSYEQYF. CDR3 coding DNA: TGTGCCAGCGGCGCAGGCCTAGGGGTGGTTTCCTACGAGCAGTACTTC. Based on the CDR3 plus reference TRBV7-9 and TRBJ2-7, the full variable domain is DTGVSQNPRHKITKRGQNVTFRCDPISEHNRLYWYRQTLGQGPEFLTYFQNEAQLEKSRLLSDRFSAERPKGSFSTLEIQRTEQGDSAMYLCASGAGLGVVSYEQYFGPGTRLTVT.